These 10 T cell receptor beta chains came from one sample sequenced in a study of T cells in Graves' hyperthyroidism and ophthalmopathy. Amplified TCR beta CDR3 regions derived from RNA transcripts. A first-round RT-PCR of the TCR CDR3 used the HTBI primer set. TCRdb called the multiplex PCR reads again in MiXCR, with one record for every CDR3 protein. The sample lists some 620,000 distinct CDR3 sequences, around 15% occurring once. Sequenced input: blood. The receptors originated from a woman in her 30s with Graves' hyperthyroidism.

This clonotype appeared many times. This sequence joins TRBV7-3 and TRBJ2-1; TRBD1 is a possible D gene (6 bases). V was trimmed by 4 bases and J by 1 base, leaving 8 bases between them. Germline lookup yields CDR1 SGHTA and CDR2 FQGTGA. The CDR3 has 14 amino acids. The CDR3 region is CASSSGQSYNEQFF. As DNA, the CDR3 is TGTGCCAGCAGCTCCGGACAGTCCTACAATGAGCAGTTCTTC.

The sample holds many counts of this clonotype. The CDR3 bases are TGTGCCAGCTCACCACTTGGAGGGACTGAAGCTTTCTTT. This gives the protein CASSPLGGTEAFF. The rearrangement joins TRBV18 to TRBJ1-1; no clear D. The CDR3 is 13 residues long. The ends were cut back, 1 base at V and 5 bases at J, with 8 bases in the middle. Germline V CDR1 and CDR2: KGHSH, LQKENI.

This clonotype has a count of ten or more. The chain is built from TRBV20-1 and TRBJ2-5; D remains ambiguous. The germline V gene encodes CDR1 DFQATT and CDR2 SNEGSKA (reference sequence). Trimming stripped 2 bases from V and 5 bases from J, with 9 bases between. CDR3 length: 12 residues. The CDR3 region has the DNA TGCAGTGCTAGAAGGCCGCCGGAGACCCAGTACTTC. Translation: CSARRPPETQYF.

This clonotype was picked up many times. This chain links TRBV12-3 or TRBV12-4 with TRBJ2-7; 8 bases are shared with TRBD2. Trimming cost V 5 bases and J 0 bases; bases outside gene matches: 3. CDR3 size: 14 residues. This CDR3 reads CASSTAGGSYEQYF. For the CDR3, the DNA is TGTGCCAGCAGTACGGCGGGAGGCTCCTACGAGCAGTACTTC.

The V call is TRBV20-1, the J call TRBJ1-6; tentatively, D is TRBD1 (5 bases). V was shortened by 1 base and J by 3 bases, with 7 bases between the two germline ends. CDR1 and CDR2 from the germline V gene are DFQATT and SNEGSKA (reference sequence). This CDR3 is built from 14 residues. The CDR3 sequence is CSARGQFYNSPLHF. CDR3 coding DNA: TGCAGTGCTAGAGGACAGTTCTATAATTCACCCCTCCACTTT.

The sample holds a few counts of this clonotype. The chain uses TRBV28 and TRBJ1-3, with D perhaps TRBD1 (6 bases). The CDR3 sequence is 15 residues long. The germline CDR1 and CDR2 sequences are MDHEN and SYDVKM. The V end was cut by 8 bases, the J end by 0 bases, with 14 bases between. This CDR3 is CASAHQGFSGNTIYF. In nucleotides, the CDR3 is TGTGCCAGCGCACACCAGGGGTTCTCTGGAAACACCATATATTTT.

V usage is TRBV27 and J usage is TRBJ2-7; 10 bases line up with TRBD2. The CDR3 contains 15 residues. Trimming cost V 9 bases and J 1 base; bases outside gene matches: 9. The V gene's germline CDR1 is MNHEY and CDR2 SMNVEV (reference sequence). The CDR3 loop reads CASGEIAGGSYEQYF. CDR3 nucleotide sequence: TGTGCCAGTGGGGAAATAGCGGGAGGATCCTACGAGCAGTACTTC.

The chain joins TRBV29-1 to TRBJ1-5; maybe TRBD1 (5 bases). V was cut by 5 bases and J by 3 bases, with 14 bases left in between. The CDR3 is made up of 14 amino acids. Germline V gene lookup returns CDR1 SQVTM and CDR2 ANQGSEA. The CDR3 DNA is TGCAGCGTTTCCAGATGGGACCCCAATCAGCCCCAGCATTTT. Protein: CSVSRWDPNQPQHF.

Comment on this clonotype: One end of the junction does not line up with germline, which may come from a read error. V is TRBV7-2 and J is TRBJ2-6; TRBD2 agrees at 7 bases. The CDR3 loop spans 15 amino acids. The germline V gene encodes CDR1 SGHTA and CDR2 FQGNSA. This CDR3 is CAGSLGEGGANVLTF. The CDR3 DNA reads as TGTGCCGGCAGCTTAGGGGAGGGTGGGGCCAACGTCCTGACTTTC.

This clonotype has more than one count but fewer than ten. The chain recombines TRBV25-1 with TRBJ1-2; no reliable D call. Germline CDR1 is MGHDK and CDR2 is SYGVNS. This CDR3 is 14 amino acids long. The germline V and J ends were trimmed by 6 bases and 7 bases, with 18 bases remaining between them. The CDR3 protein is CASRTSAGFSGYTF. The CDR3, as DNA: TGTGCCAGCAGGACCTCAGCGGGGTTTAGTGGCTACACCTTC.